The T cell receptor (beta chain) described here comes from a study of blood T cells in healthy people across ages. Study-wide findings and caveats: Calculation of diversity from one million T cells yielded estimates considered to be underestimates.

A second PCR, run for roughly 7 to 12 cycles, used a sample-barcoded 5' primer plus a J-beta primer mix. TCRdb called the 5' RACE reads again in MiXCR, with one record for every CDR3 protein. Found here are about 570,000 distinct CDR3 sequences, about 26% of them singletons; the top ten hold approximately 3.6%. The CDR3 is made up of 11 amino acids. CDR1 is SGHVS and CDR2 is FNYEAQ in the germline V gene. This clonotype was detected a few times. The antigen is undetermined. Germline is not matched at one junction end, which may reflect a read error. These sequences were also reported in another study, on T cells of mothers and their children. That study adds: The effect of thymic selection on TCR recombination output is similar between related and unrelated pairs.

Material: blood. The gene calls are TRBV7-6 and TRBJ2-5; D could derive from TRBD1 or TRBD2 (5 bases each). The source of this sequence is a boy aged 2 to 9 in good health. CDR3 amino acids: CASSVTGHKFF. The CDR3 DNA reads TGTGCCAGCAGCGTGACGGGGCATAAGTTCTTC.